The 2 T cell receptor beta chains given below trace back to one sample, sequenced in a study. Sequencing was performed with immunoSEQ multiplex PCR; in TCRdb, only in-frame clones are kept and a portion is missing. The sample shows 60,000 to 75,000 clones, approximately 92% of them seen only once. The sequenced material came from PBMCs. These receptors came from a man aged 35 to 55 with rheumatoid arthritis.

The chain recombines TRBV18 with TRBJ1-1; tentatively, D is TRBD1 (5 bases). Germline assignment: CDR1 KGHSH and CDR2 LQKENI. This CDR3 region has 16 residues. Between the trimmed V and J ends, which lost 1 base and 0 bases, there was a span of 12 bases. CDR3 DNA sequence: TGTGCCAGCTCACCACGTGTAGGGGCCATGAACACTGAAGCTTTCTTT. Protein: CASSPRVGAMNTEAFF.

This rearrangement joins TRBV6-1 to TRBJ1-3; possible D gene TRBD1, 5 bases. V gave up 1 base and J gave up 8 bases, with 18 bases separating them. The germline gives CDR1 MNHNS, CDR2 SASEGT. The CDR3 sequence is 16 residues long. As DNA, the CDR3 is TGTGCCAGCAGTGAAGACGGGGCATCGGGACGGTACACCATATATTTT. This codes for CASSEDGASGRYTIYF.